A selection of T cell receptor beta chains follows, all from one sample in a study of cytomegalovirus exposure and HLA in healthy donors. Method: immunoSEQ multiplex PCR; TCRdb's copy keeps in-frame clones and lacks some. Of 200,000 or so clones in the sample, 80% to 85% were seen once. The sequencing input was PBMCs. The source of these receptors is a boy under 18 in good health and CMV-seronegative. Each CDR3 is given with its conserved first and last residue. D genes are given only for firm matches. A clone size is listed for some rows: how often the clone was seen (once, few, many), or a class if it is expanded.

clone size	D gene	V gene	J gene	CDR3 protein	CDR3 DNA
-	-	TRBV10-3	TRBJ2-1	CASSIDYYNEQFF	TGTGCCTCCTCCATAGATTACTACAATGAGCAGTTCTTC
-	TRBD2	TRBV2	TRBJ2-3	CASSENPSGLTDMQYF	TGTGCCAGCAGTGAAAACCCTAGCGGCCTCACAGATATGCAGTATTTT
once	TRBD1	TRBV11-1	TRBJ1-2	CASSRQGHQPYGYTF	TGTGCCAGCAGCAGACAGGGCCACCAACCCTATGGCTACACCTTC
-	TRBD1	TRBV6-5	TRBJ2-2	CASSYLTGGSTGELFF	TGTGCCAGCAGTTACCTAACAGGGGGGAGCACCGGGGAGCTGTTTTTT
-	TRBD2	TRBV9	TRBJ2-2	CASSTRTSGGAIAGELFF	TGTGCCAGCAGCACCCGGACTAGCGGGGGGGCAATAGCGGGGGAGCTGTTTTTT
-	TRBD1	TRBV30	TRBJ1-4	CAWRGQGVTNEKLFF	TGTGCCTGGAGGGGTCAGGGGGTTACTAATGAAAAACTGTTTTTT
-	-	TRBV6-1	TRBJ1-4	CASRAPGINEKLFF	TGTGCCAGCAGAGCCCCGGGTATTAATGAAAAACTGTTTTTT
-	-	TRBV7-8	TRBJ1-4	CASSPGAADNEKLFF	TGTGCCAGCAGCCCAGGGGCAGCTGATAATGAAAAACTGTTTTTT
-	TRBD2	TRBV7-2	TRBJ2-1	CASSYASGDGGQFF	TGTGCCAGCAGCTACGCTAGCGGAGATGGTGGGCAGTTCTTC
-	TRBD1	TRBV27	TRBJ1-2	CASGKDRVAGYTF	TGTGCCAGCGGGAAAGACAGGGTCGCTGGCTACACCTTC
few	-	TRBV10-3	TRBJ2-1	CAISETYNEQFF	TGTGCCATCAGTGAGACTTACAATGAGCAGTTCTTC
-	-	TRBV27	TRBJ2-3	CASGLSLDTQYF	TGTGCCAGCGGTTTATCTCTGGATACGCAGTATTTT
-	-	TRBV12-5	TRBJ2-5	CASGLGGTEETQYF	TGTGCTAGTGGTTTGGGCGGGACGGAAGAGACCCAGTACTTC
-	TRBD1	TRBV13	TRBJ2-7	CASSLGYGTGEQYF	TGTGCCAGCAGCTTAGGGTACGGGACAGGGGAGCAGTACTTC
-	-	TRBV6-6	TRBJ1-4	CASIPDSTNEKLFF	TGTGCCAGCATTCCCGACAGCACTAATGAAAAACTGTTTTTT
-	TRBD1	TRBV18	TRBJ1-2	CASSPGTGFTF	TGTGCCAGCTCACCAGGGACAGGTTTCACCTTC